Listed below are T cell receptor beta chains from one sample, sequenced in a study of human T cells and chemical hapten exposure. TCRdb fed the RACE reads into MiXCR, producing one record per CDR3 protein. The sample has around 74,000 distinct CDR3 sequences; around a third are singletons. Sequenced here: whole blood, sampled in connection with sensitization to the hapten diphenylcyclopropenone (DPC). Source of these receptors: a middle-aged man with alopecia areata. Some clones in this sample may be carry-over from other donors' samples. Both conserved end residues are part of each CDR3. Fields, in order: J gene, clone size, V gene, D gene, CDR3 protein, CDR3 DNA. A D gene is named only where the DNA matches it firmly. Part of the rows lack a size; the others show once, few, many or a class for expanded clones.

TRBJ1-2	few	TRBV20-1	TRBD1	CSARGQGTLGYTF	TGCAGTGCTAGAGGACAGGGCACCCTTGGCTACACCTTC
TRBJ1-2	.	TRBV6-2/TRBV6-3	.	CASSYSNLRNTVRVNGYTF	TGTGCCAGCAGTTACTCGAATTTACGTAACACCGTAAGGGTGAATGGCTACACCTTC
TRBJ2-7	few	TRBV28	.	CASSPDSIGYEQYF	TGTGCCAGCAGTCCCGACTCGATAGGCTACGAGCAGTACTTC
TRBJ2-7	many	TRBV7-8	TRBD2	CASSYGLAEGEQYF	TGTGCCAGCAGCTACGGACTAGCGGAGGGTGAGCAGTACTTC
TRBJ2-3	.	TRBV5-1	TRBD1	CASSKTGERNTQYF	TGCGCCAGCAGCAAGACAGGGGAGAGAAATACGCAGTATTTT
TRBJ1-2	.	TRBV7-9	.	CASSLETGGRYGYTF	TGTGCCAGCAGCTTAGAGACAGGAGGACGCTATGGCTACACCTTC
TRBJ2-3	.	TRBV24-1	.	CATSDSGGVSTDTQYF	TGTGCCACCAGTGATTCTGGCGGGGTAAGCACAGATACGCAGTATTTT
TRBJ2-5	.	TRBV11-2	.	CASSPNYREETQYF	TGTGCCAGCAGCCCGAATTACAGGGAAGAGACCCAGTACTTC
TRBJ1-5	.	TRBV6-1	.	CASSPSRGSNQPQHF	TGTGCCAGCAGTCCATCCAGGGGAAGCAATCAGCCCCAGCATTTT
TRBJ1-1	few	TRBV6-5	TRBD1	CASRGQGGTEAFF	TGTGCCAGCAGGGGACAGGGAGGAACTGAAGCTTTCTTT
TRBJ2-7	.	TRBV7-9	.	CASSSGHAWYEQYF	TGTGCCAGCAGCTCGGGACATGCTTGGTACGAGCAGTACTTC
TRBJ2-7	.	TRBV5-6	.	CASSFGTGSDEQYF	TGTGCCAGCAGCTTCGGGACGGGGTCCGACGAGCAGTACTTC
TRBJ1-6	once	TRBV5-1	.	CASSLVFQTNSPLHF	TGCGCCAGCAGCTTGGTTTTCCAGACGAATTCACCCCTCCACTTT
TRBJ2-7	few	TRBV20-1	.	CSARGSYEQYF	TGCAGTGCTAGAGGCAGCTACGAGCAGTACTTC
TRBJ2-6	.	TRBV19	TRBD1	CASSVKTGFGANVLTF	TGTGCCAGTAGTGTAAAGACAGGGTTTGGGGCCAACGTCCTGACTTTC
TRBJ2-7	few	TRBV7-9	TRBD1	CASSLTFGDRSYEQYF	TGTGCCAGCAGCTTAACTTTTGGGGACAGGAGCTACGAGCAGTACTTC
TRBJ2-3	few	TRBV29-1	TRBD1	CSVGQGATDTQYF	TGCAGCGTTGGACAGGGGGCCACAGATACGCAGTATTTT
TRBJ1-4	few	TRBV28	.	CASSPRQGLKLGEKLFF	TGTGCCAGCAGCCCACGGCAGGGCCTTAAGCTAGGTGAAAAACTGTTTTTT
TRBJ2-7	.	TRBV3-1	.	CASSQGDFYEQYF	TGTGCCAGCAGCCAGGGTGATTTCTACGAGCAGTACTTC
TRBJ2-7	few	TRBV20-1	TRBD2	CSARGGGDAEQYF	TGCAGTGCTAGGGGGGGGGGGGACGCCGAGCAGTACTTC
TRBJ1-1	few	TRBV28	.	CASSPQSSLRSEAFF	TGTGCCAGCAGTCCTCAAAGTTCCCTCAGATCTGAAGCTTTCTTT
TRBJ2-1	.	TRBV30	.	CAWVRPPGYEQFF	TGTGCCTGGGTCCGTCCTCCCGGGTATGAGCAGTTCTTC
TRBJ2-1	once	TRBV6-5	TRBD2	CASRAGGTYNEQFF	TGTGCCAGCCGAGCGGGGGGGACCTACAATGAGCAGTTCTTC
TRBJ1-6	.	TRBV20-1	.	CSAPLRGSNNSPLHF	TGCAGTGCACCTCTTCGGGGCTCAAATAATTCACCCCTCCACTTT
TRBJ2-5	few	TRBV9	.	CASSVVGGGGETQYF	TGTGCCAGCAGCGTAGTAGGAGGGGGAGGAGAGACCCAGTACTTC
TRBJ2-2	.	TRBV4-2	TRBD2	CASSPISGGRADGELFF	TGTGCCAGCAGCCCCATATCTGGCGGGAGGGCCGACGGGGAGCTGTTTTTT
TRBJ2-7	.	TRBV28	.	CASGLYEQYF	TGTGCCAGCGGGCTCTACGAGCAGTACTTC
TRBJ1-6	few	TRBV27	.	CASKADSPGNSPLHF	TGTGCCAGCAAAGCCGACAGCCCGGGTAATTCACCCCTCCACTTT
TRBJ1-6	few	TRBV6-5	.	CASSFGQFNSPLHF	TGTGCCAGCAGTTTTGGACAGTTTAATTCACCCCTCCACTTT
TRBJ1-4	.	TRBV28	.	CASSPPSATNEKLFF	TGTGCCAGCAGTCCCCCCTCTGCAACTAATGAAAAACTGTTTTTT
TRBJ2-1	medium-sized	TRBV15	TRBD2	CATSRVAGVGEQFF	TGTGCCACCAGCAGAGTAGCGGGAGTAGGTGAGCAGTTCTTC
TRBJ1-1	.	TRBV7-9	.	CASSLDRNTEAFF	TGTGCCAGCAGCTTAGACAGGAACACTGAAGCTTTCTTT
TRBJ1-5	few	TRBV7-8	.	CASSLASFNSNQPQHF	TGTGCCAGCAGCTTAGCCAGCTTTAATAGCAATCAGCCCCAGCATTTT
TRBJ2-7	.	TRBV4-3	TRBD2	CASSQDSGGSTYEQYF	TGCGCCAGCAGCCAAGATTCGGGCGGGAGTACGTACGAGCAGTACTTC
TRBJ2-7	few	TRBV28	.	CASSLGSGATYEQYF	TGTGCCAGCAGTTTAGGGTCGGGGGCCACCTACGAGCAGTACTTC
TRBJ1-1	.	TRBV20-1	.	CSAREGIQAFF	TGCAGTGCCAGGGAAGGGATACAAGCTTTCTTT
TRBJ1-2	.	TRBV6-6	.	CASLQAGTIYGYTF	TGTGCCAGCCTCCAGGCAGGTACTATCTATGGCTACACCTTC
TRBJ2-3	.	TRBV20-1	.	CSAARSDRPTDTQYF	TGCAGTGCTGCCCGGTCGGACAGACCCACAGATACGCAGTATTTT
TRBJ2-3	few	TRBV20-1	TRBD2	CSARDTGGRSHTQYF	TGCAGTGCTAGAGATACGGGGGGTCGGTCTCATACGCAGTATTTT
TRBJ2-3	.	TRBV9	TRBD2	CASSVVGTSGNTDTQYF	TGTGCCAGCAGCGTAGTTGGGACTAGCGGGAACACAGATACGCAGTATTTT
TRBJ1-5	few	TRBV18	.	CASSPKRGEVHQPQHF	TGTGCCAGCTCACCGAAAAGAGGGGAGGTACATCAGCCCCAGCATTTT
TRBJ1-1	few	TRBV7-9	.	CASSLGRQARDTEAFF	TGTGCCAGCAGCTTAGGGAGACAGGCACGGGACACTGAAGCTTTCTTT
TRBJ1-5	.	TRBV2	TRBD1	CASTGDRVPGQPQHF	TGTGCCAGCACTGGAGACAGGGTCCCGGGACAGCCCCAGCATTTT
TRBJ2-3	.	TRBV4-2	.	CASSQDFGGADTQYF	TGTGCCAGCAGCCAAGATTTTGGAGGGGCAGATACGCAGTATTTT
TRBJ2-5	.	TRBV4-1	TRBD2	CASSQELGLATVTQYF	TGCGCCAGCAGCCAAGAGCTGGGACTAGCGACGGTGACCCAGTACTTC
TRBJ2-4	few	TRBV27	TRBD1	CASLGQGENIQYF	TGTGCCAGCTTGGGACAGGGTGAAAACATTCAGTACTTC
TRBJ2-2	few	TRBV28	TRBD1	CASSFTPPGTGVTGELFF	TGTGCCAGCAGTTTTACTCCACCCGGGACAGGGGTCACCGGGGAGCTGTTTTTT
TRBJ2-3	.	TRBV5-8	.	CASSFPGLSTDTQYF	TGTGCCAGCAGCTTCCCGGGACTTAGCACAGATACGCAGTATTTT
TRBJ2-5	few	TRBV9	.	CASSPEGGRETQYF	TGTGCCAGCAGCCCAGAGGGGGGGCGAGAGACCCAGTACTTC
TRBJ1-2	.	TRBV7-2	.	CASSSTPGAYGYTF	TGTGCCAGCAGCTCTACACCCGGGGCCTATGGCTACACCTTC
TRBJ2-3	few	TRBV27	.	CASSLQVGTDTQYF	TGTGCCAGCAGTTTACAGGTGGGCACAGATACGCAGTATTTT
TRBJ2-1	.	TRBV3-1	.	CASSRRTHNEQFF	TGTGCCAGCAGCCGGAGGACTCACAATGAGCAGTTCTTC